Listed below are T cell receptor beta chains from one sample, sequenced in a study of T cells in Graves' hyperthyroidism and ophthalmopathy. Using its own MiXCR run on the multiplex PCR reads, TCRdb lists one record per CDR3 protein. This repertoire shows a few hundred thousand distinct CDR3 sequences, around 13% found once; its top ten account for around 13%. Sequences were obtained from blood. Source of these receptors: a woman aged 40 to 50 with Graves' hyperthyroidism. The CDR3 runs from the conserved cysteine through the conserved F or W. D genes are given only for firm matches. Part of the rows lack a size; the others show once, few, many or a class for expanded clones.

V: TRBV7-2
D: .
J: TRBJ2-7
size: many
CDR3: CASSLAVLRGSTYEQYF
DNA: TGTGCCAGCAGCTTAGCGGTCCTGCGAGGGAGTACCTACGAGCAGTACTTC

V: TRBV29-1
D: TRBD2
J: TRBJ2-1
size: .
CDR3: CSVDGTSGSKQFF
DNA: TGCAGCGTTGACGGGACTAGCGGGAGTAAGCAGTTCTTC

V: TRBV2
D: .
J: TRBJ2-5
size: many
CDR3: CASRREHGSGTQYF
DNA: TGTGCCAGCAGGAGAGAACACGGCAGTGGGACCCAGTACTTC

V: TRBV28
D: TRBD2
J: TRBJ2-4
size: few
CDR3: CASSPGGGNIQYF
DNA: TGTGCCAGCAGCCCGGGGGGGGGAAACATTCAGTACTTC

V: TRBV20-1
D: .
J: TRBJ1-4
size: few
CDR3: CSASRGHQEKLFF
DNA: TGCAGTGCTAGTCGAGGGCATCAGGAAAAACTGTTTTTT

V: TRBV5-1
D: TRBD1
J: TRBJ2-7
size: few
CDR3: CASSSGQGRPYEQYF
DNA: TGCGCCAGCAGCTCGGGACAGGGGCGACCCTACGAGCAGTACTTC

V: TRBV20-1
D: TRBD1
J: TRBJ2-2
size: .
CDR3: CSGGQTGGELFF
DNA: TGCAGTGGGGGACAGACCGGGGGGGAGCTGTTTTTT

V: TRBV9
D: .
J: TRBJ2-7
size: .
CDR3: CASSVAGLGYEQYF
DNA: TGTGCCAGCAGCGTAGCGGGACTGGGTTACGAGCAGTACTTC

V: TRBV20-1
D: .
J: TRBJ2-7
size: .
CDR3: CSAGKGWGSYEQYF
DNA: TGCAGTGCTGGAAAAGGGTGGGGCTCCTACGAGCAGTACTTC

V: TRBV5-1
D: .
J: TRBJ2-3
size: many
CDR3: CASSSRAGVIDTQYF
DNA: TGCGCCAGCAGCTCTAGGGCAGGGGTGATAGATACGCAGTATTTT

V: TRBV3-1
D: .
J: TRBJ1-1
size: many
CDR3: CASSQGRSTEAFF
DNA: TGTGCCAGCAGCCAGGGCAGAAGCACTGAAGCTTTCTTT

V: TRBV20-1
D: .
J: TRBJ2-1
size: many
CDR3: CSALAEQFF
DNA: TGCAGTGCGCTGGCTGAGCAGTTCTTC

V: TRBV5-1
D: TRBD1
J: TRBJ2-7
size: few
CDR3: CASSFDREYERYF
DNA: TGCGCCAGCAGCTTCGACAGGGAATACGAGCGGTACTTC

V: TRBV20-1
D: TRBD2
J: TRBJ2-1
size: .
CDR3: CSVDGELAESYNEQFF
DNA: TGCAGTGTCGACGGTGAGCTAGCGGAGTCCTACAATGAGCAGTTCTTC

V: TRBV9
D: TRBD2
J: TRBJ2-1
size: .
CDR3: CASTLAASSYNEQFF
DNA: TGTGCCAGCACCCTAGCGGCTAGCTCCTACAATGAGCAGTTCTTC

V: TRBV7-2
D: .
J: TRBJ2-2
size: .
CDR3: CASSLGLGFWNTGELFF
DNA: TGTGCCAGCAGCTTAGGTTTAGGGTTTTGGAACACCGGGGAGCTGTTTTTT

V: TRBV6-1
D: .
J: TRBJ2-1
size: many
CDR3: CASSDLTAYNEQFF
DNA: TGTGCCAGCAGTGATCTCACGGCCTACAATGAGCAGTTCTTC

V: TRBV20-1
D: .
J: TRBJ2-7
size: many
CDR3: CSAEASAPEDEQYF
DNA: TGCAGTGCTGAGGCTAGCGCGCCGGAGGATGAGCAGTACTTC

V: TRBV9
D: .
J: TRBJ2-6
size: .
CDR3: CASSVASSGANVLTF
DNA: TGTGCCAGCAGCGTAGCTAGCTCTGGGGCCAACGTCCTGACTTTC

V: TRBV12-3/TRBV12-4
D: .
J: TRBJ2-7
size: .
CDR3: CASSRNQIYGASYEQYF
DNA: TGTGCCAGCAGTCGTAATCAAATTTACGGGGCTTCCTACGAGCAGTACTTC

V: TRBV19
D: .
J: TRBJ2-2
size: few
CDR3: CASSTQEGGTGELFF
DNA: TGTGCCAGTAGTACCCAGGAGGGGGGCACCGGGGAGCTGTTTTTT

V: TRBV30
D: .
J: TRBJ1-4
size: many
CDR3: CAWGQLNEKLFF
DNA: TGTGCCTGGGGACAGCTTAATGAAAAACTGTTTTTT

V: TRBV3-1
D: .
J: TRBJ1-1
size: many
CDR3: CASSLTVGTEAFF
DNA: TGTGCCAGCAGCCTGACGGTGGGCACTGAAGCTTTCTTT

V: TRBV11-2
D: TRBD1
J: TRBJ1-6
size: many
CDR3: CASSLTGGFSPLHF
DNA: TGTGCCAGCAGCTTAACAGGGGGTTTTTCACCCCTCCACTTT

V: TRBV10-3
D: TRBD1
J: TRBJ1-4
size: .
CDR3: CAISGTGSIGEKLFF
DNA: TGTGCCATCAGTGGGACAGGCTCCATAGGGGAAAAACTGTTTTTT

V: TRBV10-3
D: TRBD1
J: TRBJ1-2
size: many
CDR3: CAISESPAGGKGYTF
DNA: TGTGCCATCAGTGAGTCTCCGGCAGGGGGCAAAGGCTACACCTTC

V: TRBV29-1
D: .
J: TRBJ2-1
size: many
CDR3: CSVPHGSGVLNEQFF
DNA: TGCAGCGTACCCCATGGTAGCGGAGTCCTAAATGAGCAGTTCTTC

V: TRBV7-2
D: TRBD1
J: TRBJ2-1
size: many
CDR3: CASSADRATYNEQFF
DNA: TGTGCCAGCAGCGCAGACAGGGCGACATACAATGAGCAGTTCTTC

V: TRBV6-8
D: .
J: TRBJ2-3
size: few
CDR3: CASRDVDTQYF
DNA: TGTGCCAGCAGGGACGTCGATACGCAGTATTTT

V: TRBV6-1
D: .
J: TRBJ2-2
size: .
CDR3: CASSLITGELFF
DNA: TGTGCCAGCAGTCTGATCACCGGGGAGCTGTTTTTT

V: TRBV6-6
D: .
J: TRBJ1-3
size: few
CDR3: CASSYSHGPGNTIYF
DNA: TGTGCCAGCAGTTACTCGCACGGGCCTGGAAACACCATATATTTT

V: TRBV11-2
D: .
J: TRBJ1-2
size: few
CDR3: CASSLFGQGSQDTF
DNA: .

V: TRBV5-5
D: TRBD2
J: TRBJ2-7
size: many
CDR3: CASSLSGLAYEQYF
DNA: TGTGCCAGCAGCTTGTCGGGACTAGCCTACGAGCAGTACTTC

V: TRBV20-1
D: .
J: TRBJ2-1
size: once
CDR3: CSARGRAGAHYNEQFF
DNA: TGCAGTGCTAGAGGGCGGGCAGGGGCCCACTACAATGAGCAGTTCTTC

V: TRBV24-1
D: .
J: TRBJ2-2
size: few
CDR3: CATRPSANTGELFF
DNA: TGTGCCACCAGGCCCAGCGCTAACACCGGGGAGCTGTTTTTT

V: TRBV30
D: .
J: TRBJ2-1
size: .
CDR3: CAWSPDSGLYNEQFF
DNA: TGTGCCTGGAGTCCTGATAGCGGCCTTTACAATGAGCAGTTCTTC

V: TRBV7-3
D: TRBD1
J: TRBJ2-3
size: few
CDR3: CASSLWDRDTDTQYF
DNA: TGTGCCAGCAGCTTATGGGACAGGGACACAGATACGCAGTATTTT

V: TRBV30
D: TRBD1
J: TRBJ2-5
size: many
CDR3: CAWGDRIDAMKTQYF
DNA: TGTGCCTGGGGGGACAGGATCGATGCGATGAAGACCCAGTACTTC

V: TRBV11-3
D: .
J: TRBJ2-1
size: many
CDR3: CASSLAGQINEQFF
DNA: TGTGCCAGCAGCTTAGCGGGACAAATCAATGAGCAGTTCTTC

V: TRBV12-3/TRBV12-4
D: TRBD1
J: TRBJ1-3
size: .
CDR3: CASSTGTGLVSGNTIYF
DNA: TGTGCCAGCAGTACCGGGACAGGACTCGTCTCTGGAAACACCATATATTTT

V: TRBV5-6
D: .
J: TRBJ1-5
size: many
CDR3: CASSLTKGRATHSNQPQHF
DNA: TGTGCCAGCAGCTTGACCAAAGGCAGGGCGACGCATAGCAATCAGCCCCAGCATTTT

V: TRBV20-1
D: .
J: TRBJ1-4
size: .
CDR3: CSAEQGTSEKLFF
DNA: TGCAGTGCTGAACAGGGTACCTCTGAAAAACTGTTTTTT

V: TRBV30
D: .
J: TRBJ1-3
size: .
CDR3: CAWSVSEGMGNTIYF
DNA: TGTGCCTGGAGTGTATCGGAGGGCATGGGTAACACCATATATTTT

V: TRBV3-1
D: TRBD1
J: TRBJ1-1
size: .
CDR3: CASRQGVEAFF
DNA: TGTGCCAGCCGACAGGGAGTTGAAGCTTTCTTT

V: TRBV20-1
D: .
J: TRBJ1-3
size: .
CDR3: CSARTGGNTIYF
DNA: TGCAGTGCTCGAACGGGAGGAAACACCATATATTTT

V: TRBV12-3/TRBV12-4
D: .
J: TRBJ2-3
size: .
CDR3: CASSIRLGRDTQYF
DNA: TGTGCCAGCAGCATCAGACTAGGGCGGGATACGCAGTATTTT

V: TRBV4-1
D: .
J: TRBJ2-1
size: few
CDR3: CASSQVGRGNEQFF
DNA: TGCGCCAGCAGCCAAGTGGGTCGGGGGAATGAGCAGTTCTTC

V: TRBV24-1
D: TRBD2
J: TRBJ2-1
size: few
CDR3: CATSDPAGEMNEQFF
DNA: TGTGCCACCAGTGATCCAGCGGGAGAAATGAATGAGCAGTTCTTC

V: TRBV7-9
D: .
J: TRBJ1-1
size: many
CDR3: CASSLEFRGTEAFF
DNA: TGTGCCAGCAGTCTAGAGTTTAGAGGGACTGAAGCTTTCTTT

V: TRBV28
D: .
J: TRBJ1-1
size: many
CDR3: CASSRKVQTGLLWTEAFF
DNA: TGTGCCAGCAGCCGTAAGGTCCAGACTGGGCTTCTGTGGACTGAAGCTTTCTTT

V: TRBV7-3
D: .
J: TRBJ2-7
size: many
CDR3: CASSEGLYKTYEQYF
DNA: TGTGCCAGCAGCGAAGGCCTATACAAAACCTACGAGCAGTACTTC

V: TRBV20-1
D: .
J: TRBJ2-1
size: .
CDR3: CSARAGLSDNEQFF
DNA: TGCAGTGCTAGAGCCGGCCTAAGCGACAATGAGCAGTTCTTC

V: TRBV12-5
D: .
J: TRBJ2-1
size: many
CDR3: CASGWGTYNEQFF
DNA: TGTGCTAGTGGTTGGGGCACCTACAATGAGCAGTTCTTC

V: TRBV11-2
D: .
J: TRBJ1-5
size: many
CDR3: CASSPGGKQPQHF
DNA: TGTGCCAGCAGCCCTGGGGGTAAACAGCCCCAGCATTTT

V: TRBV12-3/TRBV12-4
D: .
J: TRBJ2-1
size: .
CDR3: CASSPTRTDNEQFF
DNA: TGTGCCAGCAGCCCGACTCGGACTGACAATGAGCAGTTCTTC